A selection of T cell receptor beta chains follows, all from one sample in a study of blood T cell repertoires in COVID-19. Libraries were prepared by immunoSEQ multiplex PCR; TCRdb keeps only in-frame clonotypes and omits some of them. The sample comprises 150,000 to 200,000 clones, approximately 83% of which are singletons, and 9.5% to 12% rests with the top ten. Sequencing was done on a sample of peripheral blood. Every receptor here comes from a human donor with active or convalescent COVID-19. The donor label of this sample is uncertain. Each CDR3 is given with its conserved first and last residue. D genes are given only for firm matches. Where a row states a size, it is once, few, many or the class of an expanded clone; other rows omit it.

clone size	J gene	D gene	V gene	CDR3 DNA	CDR3 protein
.	TRBJ1-2	TRBD1	TRBV11-2	TGTGCCAGCAGCTCAGGGGGCGGTTATGGCTATGGCTACACCTTC	CASSSGGGYGYGYTF
.	TRBJ1-1	.	TRBV28	TGTGCCAGCAGGACGACAGGCCCGAACACTGAAGCTTTCTTT	CASRTTGPNTEAFF
.	TRBJ1-2	.	TRBV4-3	TGCGCCAGCAGCCAAGATAGAGGCAAGGCTAACTATGGCTACACCTTC	CASSQDRGKANYGYTF
.	TRBJ2-2	.	TRBV29-1	TGCAGCGTAGCACGCGGATCCGGGGAGCTGTTTTTT	CSVARGSGELFF
.	TRBJ2-2	TRBD1	TRBV7-9	TGTGCCAGCAGCCGACGGACAGGGGGCTACACCGGGGAGCTGTTTTTT	CASSRRTGGYTGELFF
once	TRBJ2-5	.	TRBV7-9	TGTGCCAGCAGCTTAACCGGACTCAAACTGCAAGAGACCCAGTACTTC	CASSLTGLKLQETQYF
.	TRBJ2-1	.	TRBV6-5	TGTGCCAGCAGTTACGGTGGGCGGGATCGGGGACTTGAGCAGTTCTTC	CASSYGGRDRGLEQFF
.	TRBJ1-2	.	TRBV13	TGTGCCAGCAGCTTAAGTCAGGCCGGCTACACCTTC	CASSLSQAGYTF
.	TRBJ2-4	TRBD2	TRBV9	TGTGCCAGCAGCGTAGCAAAGGCGGGAGAGGGAGGGTTC	CASSVAKAGEGGF
.	TRBJ2-7	TRBD1	TRBV18	TGTGCCAGCTCGCCGAGACAGGGTTCTGTCGAGCAGTACTTC	CASSPRQGSVEQYF
.	TRBJ2-3	.	TRBV7-2	TGTGCCAGCAGCTTAGATGGGCTTAGCACAGATACGCAGTATTTT	CASSLDGLSTDTQYF
.	TRBJ1-1	TRBD1	TRBV5-1	TGCGCCAGCAGCTTGGGTGACAGGGGTGAAGCTTTCTTT	CASSLGDRGEAFF
.	TRBJ2-5	.	TRBV12-3/TRBV12-4	TGTGCCAGCATGGGGGCACATCAAGAGACCCAGTACTTC	CASMGAHQETQYF
.	TRBJ2-2	.	TRBV5-1	TGCGCCAGCAGCAGAGGAGGGACAGTCGCTCTTAACACCGGGGAGCTGTTTTTT	CASSRGGTVALNTGELFF
.	TRBJ1-6	.	TRBV7-2	TGTGCCAGCAGCCCCCTTGGCGGGGCTGGTAATTCACCCCTCCACTTT	CASSPLGGAGNSPLHF
.	TRBJ2-7	TRBD1	TRBV4-2	TGTGCCAGCAGCCGAGCAGGACAGGGGGGCTACGAGCAGTACTTC	CASSRAGQGGYEQYF
.	TRBJ2-3	.	TRBV18	TGTGCCAGCTCACCACCGGCGGCACCACCCACAGATACGCAGTATTTT	CASSPPAAPPTDTQYF
.	TRBJ1-6	.	TRBV7-2	TGTGCCAGCAGCTCGGGGGTTACCTATAATTCACCCCTCCACTTT	CASSSGVTYNSPLHF
.	TRBJ2-2	.	TRBV5-1	TGCGCCAGCCGCGCCGGGTCGGACACCGGGGAGCTGTTTTTT	CASRAGSDTGELFF
.	TRBJ2-7	TRBD2	TRBV27	TGTGCCAGCAGTCCCCCGGGACTAGCGGGAGCCTACGAGCAGTACTTC	CASSPPGLAGAYEQYF
once	TRBJ2-4	.	TRBV6-7	TGTGCCAGCAGTTACTATTGGAGAGGCGGAAACATTCAGTACTTC	CASSYYWRGGNIQYF
.	TRBJ1-5	.	TRBV30	TGTGCCTGGAGTCCCCTTCGACAGGCGAATCAGCCCCAGCATTTT	CAWSPLRQANQPQHF
.	TRBJ1-1	.	TRBV2	TGTGCCAGCATGCAGACTATGAACACTGAAGCTTTCTTT	CASMQTMNTEAFF
.	TRBJ2-1	.	TRBV7-2	TGTGCCAGCAGCTTACTAAGGACTGTCTACAATGAGCAGTTCTTC	CASSLLRTVYNEQFF
.	TRBJ2-2	TRBD1	TRBV27	TGTGCCAGCAGTTTAAAGGGACAGGGGGGTCCCGGGGAGCTATTTTTT	CASSLKGQGGPGELFF
few	TRBJ1-5	.	TRBV28	TGTGCCAGCATCTTCGAGGGAGTTCGAGGTCAGCCCCAGCATTTT	CASIFEGVRGQPQHF
few	TRBJ1-1	TRBD1	TRBV9	TGTGCCAGCAGCGTAGGTGGTGGGGGACAGAAAGCTTTCTTT	CASSVGGGGQKAFF
.	TRBJ2-1	TRBD1	TRBV11-3	TGTGCCAGCAGCCTCGACAGGGGCAATGAGCAGTTCTTC	CASSLDRGNEQFF
.	TRBJ2-7	.	TRBV6-5	TGTGCCAGCAGTTATTTAGGGGGCTCCTACGAGCAGTACTTC	CASSYLGGSYEQYF
.	TRBJ2-3	.	TRBV24-1	TGTGCCACCAGTGATTTGAGGGGGACAGATACGCAGTATTTT	CATSDLRGTDTQYF
.	TRBJ1-2	.	TRBV2	TGTGCCAGCAGTGAATACCGGCCTCCCCGGAGTGGCTACACCTTC	CASSEYRPPRSGYTF
.	TRBJ1-1	.	TRBV29-1	TGCAGCGTTGACAAACAGACCAACACTGAAGCTTTCTTT	CSVDKQTNTEAFF
.	TRBJ1-6	.	TRBV5-4	TGTGCCAGCAGCCCCGGCGGGGGTGGTAATTCACCCCTCCACTTT	CASSPGGGGNSPLHF
.	TRBJ1-5	TRBD1	TRBV2	TGTGCCAGCACCCTTGAGGGACAGGTGGGTCAGCCCCAGCATTTT	CASTLEGQVGQPQHF
.	TRBJ2-2	TRBD1	TRBV7-2	TGTGCCAGCAGCATCGGGACAGGGGGTACTATTACCGGGGAGCTGTTTTTT	CASSIGTGGTITGELFF
.	TRBJ1-2	TRBD1	TRBV6-2/TRBV6-3	TGTGCCAGCAGTCCCGGACAGGACTATGGCTACACCTTC	CASSPGQDYGYTF